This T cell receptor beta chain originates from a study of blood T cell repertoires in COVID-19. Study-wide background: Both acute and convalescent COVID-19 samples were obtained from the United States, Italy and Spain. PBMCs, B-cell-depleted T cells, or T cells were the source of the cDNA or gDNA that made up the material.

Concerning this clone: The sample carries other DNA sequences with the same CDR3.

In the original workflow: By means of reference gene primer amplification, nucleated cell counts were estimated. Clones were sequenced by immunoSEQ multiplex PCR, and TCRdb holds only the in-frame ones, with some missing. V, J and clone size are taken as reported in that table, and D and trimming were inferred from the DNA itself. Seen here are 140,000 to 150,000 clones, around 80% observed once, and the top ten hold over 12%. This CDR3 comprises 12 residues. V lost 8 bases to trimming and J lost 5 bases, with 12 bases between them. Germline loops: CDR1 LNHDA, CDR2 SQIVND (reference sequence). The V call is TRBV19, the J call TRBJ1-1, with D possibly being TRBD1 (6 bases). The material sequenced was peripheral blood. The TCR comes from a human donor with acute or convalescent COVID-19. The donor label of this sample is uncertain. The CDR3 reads CASSRGRTEAFF. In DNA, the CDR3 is TGTGCCAGTTCCAGGGGTCGAACTGAAGCTTTCTTT.